Here is one TCR beta chain with its context. Negative isolation was used for CD8+ and CD4+ T cells and FACS enrichment for TEMRA cells. This record belongs to a study of CD8 T cells in Susac syndrome. Random hexamers served to reverse transcribe about 0.5 to 1 ug RNA. A multiplex approach, immunoSEQ multiplex PCR, amplified TCR beta CDR3 across 54 Vbeta and 13 Jbeta. TCRdb reanalysed the immunoSEQ multiplex PCR reads using MiXCR and keeps one entry per CDR3 protein. The repertoire holds approximately 200,000 distinct CDR3 sequences, about 95% seen once, with approximately 0.082% in the top ten. Between the trimmed V and J ends, which lost 6 bases and 3 bases, there was a span of 14 bases. The CDR3 runs 14 residues. Germline CDR1 and CDR2: MNHEY and SMNVEV (reference sequence).

This clonotype was sampled from a human donor with multiple sclerosis. The chain uses TRBV27 and TRBJ1-2; D unclear. Input material: CD4+ T cells from PBMCs. In DNA, the CDR3 is TGTGCCAGCAGGCCGTGGGGTGAGGACTATGGCTACACCTTC. It specifies CASRPWGEDYGYTF.